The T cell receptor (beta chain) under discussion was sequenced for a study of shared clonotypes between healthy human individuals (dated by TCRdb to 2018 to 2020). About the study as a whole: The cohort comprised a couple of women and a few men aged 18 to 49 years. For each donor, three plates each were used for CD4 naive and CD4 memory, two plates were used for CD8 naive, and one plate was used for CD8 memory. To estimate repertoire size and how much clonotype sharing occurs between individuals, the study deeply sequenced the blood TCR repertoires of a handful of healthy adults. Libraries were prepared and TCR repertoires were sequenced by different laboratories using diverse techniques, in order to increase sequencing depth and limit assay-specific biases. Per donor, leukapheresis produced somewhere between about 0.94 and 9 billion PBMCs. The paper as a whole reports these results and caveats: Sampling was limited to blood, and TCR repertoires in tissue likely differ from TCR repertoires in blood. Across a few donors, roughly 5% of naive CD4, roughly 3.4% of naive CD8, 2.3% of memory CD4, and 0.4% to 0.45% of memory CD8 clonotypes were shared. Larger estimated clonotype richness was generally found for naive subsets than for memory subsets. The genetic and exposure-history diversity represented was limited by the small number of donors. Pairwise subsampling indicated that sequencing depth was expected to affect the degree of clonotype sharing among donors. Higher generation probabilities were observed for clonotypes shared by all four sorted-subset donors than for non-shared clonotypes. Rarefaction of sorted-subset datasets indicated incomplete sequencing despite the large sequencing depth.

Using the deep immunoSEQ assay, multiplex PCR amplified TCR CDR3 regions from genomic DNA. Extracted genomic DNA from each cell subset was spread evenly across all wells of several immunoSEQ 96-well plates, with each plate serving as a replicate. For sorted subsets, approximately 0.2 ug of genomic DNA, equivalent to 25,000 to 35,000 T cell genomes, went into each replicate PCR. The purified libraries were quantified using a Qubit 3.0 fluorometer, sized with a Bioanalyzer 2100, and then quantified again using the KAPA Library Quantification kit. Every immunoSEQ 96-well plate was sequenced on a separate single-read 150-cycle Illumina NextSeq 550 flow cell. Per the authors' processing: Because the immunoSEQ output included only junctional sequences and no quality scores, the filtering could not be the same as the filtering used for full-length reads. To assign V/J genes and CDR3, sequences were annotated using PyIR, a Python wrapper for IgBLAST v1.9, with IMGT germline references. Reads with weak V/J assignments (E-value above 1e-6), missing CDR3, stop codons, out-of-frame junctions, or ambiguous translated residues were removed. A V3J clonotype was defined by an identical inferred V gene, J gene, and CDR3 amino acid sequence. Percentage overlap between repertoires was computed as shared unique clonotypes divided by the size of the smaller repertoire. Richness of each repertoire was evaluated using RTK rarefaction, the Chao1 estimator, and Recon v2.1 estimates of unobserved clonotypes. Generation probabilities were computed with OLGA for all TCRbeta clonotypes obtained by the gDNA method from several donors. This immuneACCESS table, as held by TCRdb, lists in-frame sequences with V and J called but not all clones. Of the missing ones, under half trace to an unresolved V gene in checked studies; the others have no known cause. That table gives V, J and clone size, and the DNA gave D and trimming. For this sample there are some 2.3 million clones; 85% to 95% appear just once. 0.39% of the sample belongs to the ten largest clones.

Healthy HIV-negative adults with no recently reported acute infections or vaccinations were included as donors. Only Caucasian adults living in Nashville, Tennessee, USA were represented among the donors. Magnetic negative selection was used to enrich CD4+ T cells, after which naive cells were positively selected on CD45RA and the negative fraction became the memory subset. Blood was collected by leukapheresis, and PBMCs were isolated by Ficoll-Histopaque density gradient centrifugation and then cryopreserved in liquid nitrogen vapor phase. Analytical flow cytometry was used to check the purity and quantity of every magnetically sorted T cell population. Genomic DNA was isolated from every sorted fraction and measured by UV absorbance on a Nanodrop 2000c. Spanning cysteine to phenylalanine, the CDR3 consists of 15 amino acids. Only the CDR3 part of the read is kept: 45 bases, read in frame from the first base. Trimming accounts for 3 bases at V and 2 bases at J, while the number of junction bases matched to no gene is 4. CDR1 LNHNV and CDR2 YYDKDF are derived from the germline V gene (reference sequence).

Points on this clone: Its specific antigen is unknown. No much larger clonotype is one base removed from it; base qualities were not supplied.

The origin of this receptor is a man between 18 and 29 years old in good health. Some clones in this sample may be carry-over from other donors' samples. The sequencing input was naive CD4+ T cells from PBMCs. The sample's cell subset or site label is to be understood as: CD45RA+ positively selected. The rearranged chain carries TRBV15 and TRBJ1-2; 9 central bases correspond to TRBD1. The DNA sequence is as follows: TGTGCCACCAGCAGTCCGACAGGGGGGAACTATGGCTACACCTTC. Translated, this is CATSSPTGGNYGYTF.